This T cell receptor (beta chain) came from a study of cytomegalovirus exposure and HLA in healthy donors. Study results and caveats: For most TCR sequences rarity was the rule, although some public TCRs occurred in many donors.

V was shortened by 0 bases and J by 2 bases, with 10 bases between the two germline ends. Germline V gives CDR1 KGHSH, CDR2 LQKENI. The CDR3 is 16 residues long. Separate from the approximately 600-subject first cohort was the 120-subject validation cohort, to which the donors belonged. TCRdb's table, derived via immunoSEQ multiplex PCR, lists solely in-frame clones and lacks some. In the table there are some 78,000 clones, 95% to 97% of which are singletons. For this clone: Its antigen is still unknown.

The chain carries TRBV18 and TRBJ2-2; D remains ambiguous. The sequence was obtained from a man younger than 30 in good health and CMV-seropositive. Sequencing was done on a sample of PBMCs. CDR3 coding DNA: TGTGCCAGCTCACCACCTTCCCCCAGAAACACCGGGGAGCTGTTTTTT. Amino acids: CASSPPSPRNTGELFF.